Below, one TCR beta chain is given with its context. Its antigen is undetermined. The sample comes from a study of T cell responses to AZD1222 COVID-19 vaccine. Study results and limitations: Repertoire samples came only from after the peak T cell response. Spike-specific TCR repertoires showed rising breadth and depth after two AZD1222 doses.

Method: immunoSEQ multiplex PCR; TCRdb's copy keeps in-frame clones and lacks some. The table has approximately 130,000 clones, over 85% seen once. The starting material was peripheral blood, obtained on day 0 of AZD1222 vaccination. The origin of this receptor is an adult in good health.

The CDR3 region is CAIALGGNQPQHF. In DNA form, the CDR3 reads TGTGCCATCGCCCTGGGAGGCAATCAGCCCCAGCATTTT. The chain joins TRBV10-3 to TRBJ1-5; D call uncertain. Germline CDR1 reads ENHRY; CDR2 reads SYGVKD. This CDR3 is 13 amino acids long. Trimming took off 8 bases at V and 2 bases at J, with 10 bases between the two ends.